This T cell receptor (beta chain) was sequenced in a study of T cell responses to AZD1222 COVID-19 vaccine. General observations from the study: Spike-specific TCR breadth and depth were elevated following two AZD1222 doses.

With regard to this clone: No antigen is known for it.

Assay used: immunoSEQ multiplex PCR; TCRdb lists only in-frame clones, some missing. The profile shows roughly 150,000 clones, approximately 90% of them singletons. V shed 0 bases and J 4 bases; nucleotides not matched to a gene: 3. Germline assignment: CDR1 SGHRS and CDR2 YFSETQ. The CDR3 extends over 14 amino acids. This chain uses TRBV5-1 with TRBJ1-2, with TRBD1 matching 7 bases. The clonotype comes from an adult who received the AZD1222 COVID-19 vaccine. The sample in question was peripheral blood, obtained 28 days after the second AZD1222 dose. In DNA form, the CDR3 reads TGCGCCAGCAGCTTGGGGGACAGCACCTATGGCTACACCTTC. As protein: CASSLGDSTYGYTF.